This T cell receptor (beta chain) was recovered during a study of blood T cell repertoires in COVID-19. Per the original methods: Estimated nucleated cell counts came from reference gene primer amplification. Measured with immunoSEQ multiplex PCR; TCRdb has only the in-frame clones, and not every one. V, J and clone size derive from that table, while D and trimming were established from the DNA sequence. The repertoire holds 75,000 or so clones, with approximately 78% as singletons. Trimming pared 3 bases from V and 5 bases from J, leaving 10 bases between. The CDR3 totals 13 residues. Germline-derived CDR1 and CDR2 are MDHEN and SYDVKM.

Sequencing was done on a sample of peripheral blood. The V gene is TRBV28, the J gene TRBJ1-2; D ambiguous. The sequence was collected from a man in his 60s with acute or convalescent COVID-19. The CDR3 DNA reads TGTGCCAGCAGTTTGAGAGGAGAGTATGGCTACACCTTC. The encoded protein is CASSLRGEYGYTF.